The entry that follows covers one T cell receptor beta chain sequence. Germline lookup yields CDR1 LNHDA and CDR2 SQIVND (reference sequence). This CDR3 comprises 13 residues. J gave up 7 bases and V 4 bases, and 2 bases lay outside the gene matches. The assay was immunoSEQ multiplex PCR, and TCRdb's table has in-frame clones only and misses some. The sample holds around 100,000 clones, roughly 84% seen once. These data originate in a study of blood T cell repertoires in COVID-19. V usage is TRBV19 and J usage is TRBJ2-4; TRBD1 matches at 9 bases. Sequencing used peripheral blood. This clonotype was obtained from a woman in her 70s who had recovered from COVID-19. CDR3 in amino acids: CASSTTGGNIQYF. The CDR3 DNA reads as TGTGCCAGTAGTACGACAGGGGGGAACATTCAGTACTTC.